The sequence of this T cell receptor beta chain was determined in a study of cytomegalovirus exposure and HLA in healthy donors. Study context: Out of 150 million to 200 million T cells, an earlier analysis found about 100 million unique TCR beta sequences in total. General study findings and limits: In a later analysis, at a false discovery rate of 0.05, under 20,000 TCR beta sequences were associated with HLA alleles. Presence/absence analyses rested on an assumption that sequencing depth was roughly uniform across donors. A prior analysis recorded that most TCR beta V segments were productive about 87% or about 30% of the time.

The PCR used 60 Vbeta and 13 Jbeta primers. The repertoire was sequenced with immunoSEQ multiplex PCR; TCRdb's copy has only in-frame clones and lacks some. The sample shows 200,000 to 300,000 clones, roughly 80% of them seen only once. Details on this clone: Its matching antigen is unknown.

The V and J ends lost 1 base and 9 bases respectively, with 15 bases between them. CDR3 length: 14 residues. Per germline, CDR1 LNHNV and CDR2 YYDKDF (reference sequence). The clonotype was recovered from a woman aged 35 to 49 in good health and CMV-seropositive. The sample was PBMCs. The chain carries TRBV15 and TRBJ2-5; D is perhaps TRBD2 (6 bases). Here the CDR3 DNA reads TGTGCCACCAGCAGAGGAGGAGGGATAGTACCCCAGTACTTC. It translates to CATSRGGGIVPQYF. The full variable domain, in which reference TRBV15 and TRBJ2-5 provide the parts outside the CDR3, is DAMVIQNPRYQVTQFGKPVTLSCSQTLNHNVMYWYQQKSSQAPKLLFHYYDKDFNNEADTPDNFQSRRPNTSFCFLDIRSPGLGDTAMYLCATSRGGGIVPQYFGPGTRLLVL.